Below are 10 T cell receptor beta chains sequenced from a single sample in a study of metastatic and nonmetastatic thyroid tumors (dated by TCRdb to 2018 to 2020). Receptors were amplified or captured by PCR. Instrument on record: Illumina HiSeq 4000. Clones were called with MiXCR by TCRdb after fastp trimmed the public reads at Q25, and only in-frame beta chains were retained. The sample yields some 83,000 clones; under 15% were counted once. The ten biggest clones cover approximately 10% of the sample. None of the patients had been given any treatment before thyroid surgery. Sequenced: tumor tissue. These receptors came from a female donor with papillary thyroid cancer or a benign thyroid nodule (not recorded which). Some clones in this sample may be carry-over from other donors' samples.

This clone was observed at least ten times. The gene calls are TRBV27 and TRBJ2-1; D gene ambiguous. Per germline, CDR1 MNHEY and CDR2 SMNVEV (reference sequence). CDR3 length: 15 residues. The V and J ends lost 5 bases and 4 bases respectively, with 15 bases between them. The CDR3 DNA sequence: TGTGCCAGCAGTCCAGATTGGCCGAGATACAATGAGCAGTTCTTC. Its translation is CASSPDWPRYNEQFF.

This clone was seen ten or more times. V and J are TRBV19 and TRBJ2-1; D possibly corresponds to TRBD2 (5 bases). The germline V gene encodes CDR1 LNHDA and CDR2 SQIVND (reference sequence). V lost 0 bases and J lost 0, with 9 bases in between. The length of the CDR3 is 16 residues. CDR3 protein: CASSIERASSYNEQFF. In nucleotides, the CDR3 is TGTGCCAGTAGTATAGAGCGGGCAAGCTCCTACAATGAGCAGTTCTTC.

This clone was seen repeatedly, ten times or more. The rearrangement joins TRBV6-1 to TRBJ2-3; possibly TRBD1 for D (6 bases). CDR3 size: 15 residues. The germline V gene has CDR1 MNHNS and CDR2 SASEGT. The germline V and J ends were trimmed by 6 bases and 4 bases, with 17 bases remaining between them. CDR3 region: CASSLTTGFPDTQYF. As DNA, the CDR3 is TGTGCCAGCAGCCTTACTACAGGGTTCCCAGATACGCAGTATTTT.

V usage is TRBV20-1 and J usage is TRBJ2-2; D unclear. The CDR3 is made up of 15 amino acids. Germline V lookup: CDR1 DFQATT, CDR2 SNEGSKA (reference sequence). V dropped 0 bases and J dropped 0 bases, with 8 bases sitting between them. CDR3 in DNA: TGCAGTGCTAGAGATTTCGGGCCGAACACCGGGGAGCTGTTTTTT. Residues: CSARDFGPNTGELFF.

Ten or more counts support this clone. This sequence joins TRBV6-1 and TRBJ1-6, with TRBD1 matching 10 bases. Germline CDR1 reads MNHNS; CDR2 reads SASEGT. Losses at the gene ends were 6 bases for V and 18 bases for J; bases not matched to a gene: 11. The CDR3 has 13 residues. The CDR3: CASRRQGAQPSHF. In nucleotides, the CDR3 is TGTGCCAGCAGACGACAGGGGGCGCAGCCTTCCCACTTT.

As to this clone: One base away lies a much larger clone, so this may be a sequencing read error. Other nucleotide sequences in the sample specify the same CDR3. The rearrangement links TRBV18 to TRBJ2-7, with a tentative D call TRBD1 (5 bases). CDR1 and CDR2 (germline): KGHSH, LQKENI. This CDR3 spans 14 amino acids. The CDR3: CASSPREHAVEQYF. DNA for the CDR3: TGCGCCAGCTCACCCAGGGAACATGCGGTCGAGCAGTACTTC.

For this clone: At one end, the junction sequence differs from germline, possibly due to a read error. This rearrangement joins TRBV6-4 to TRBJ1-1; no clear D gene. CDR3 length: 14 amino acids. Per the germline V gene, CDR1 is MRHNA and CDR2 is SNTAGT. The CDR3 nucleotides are TGTGCCAGCACCCCCCAGGTAGGAGACACTGAAGCTCTCTTT. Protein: CASTPQVGDTEALF.

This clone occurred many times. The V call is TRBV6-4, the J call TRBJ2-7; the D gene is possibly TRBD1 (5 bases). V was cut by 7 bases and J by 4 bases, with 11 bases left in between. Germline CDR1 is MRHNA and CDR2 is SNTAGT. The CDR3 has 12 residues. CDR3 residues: CASMAGWYEQYF. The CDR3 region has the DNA TGTGCCAGCATGGCAGGGTGGTACGAGCAGTACTTC.

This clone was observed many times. The CDR3 spells CASSPGTGKNIQYF. The CDR3, as DNA: TGTGCCAGCAGCCCCGGGACAGGGAAAAACATTCAGTACTTC. The chain joins TRBV6-1 to TRBJ2-4, with 9 bases lining up with TRBD1. Germline lookup yields CDR1 MNHNS and CDR2 SASEGT. The CDR3 contains 14 residues. J gave up 4 bases and V 6 bases, and 4 bases lay outside the gene matches.

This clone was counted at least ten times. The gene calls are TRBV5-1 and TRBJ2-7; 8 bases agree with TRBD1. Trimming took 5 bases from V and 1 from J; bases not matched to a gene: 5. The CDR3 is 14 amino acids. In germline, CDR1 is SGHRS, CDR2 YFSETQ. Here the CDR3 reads CASRLRDRSYEQYF. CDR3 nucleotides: TGCGCCAGCAGGCTCCGGGACAGGTCCTACGAGCAGTACTTC.